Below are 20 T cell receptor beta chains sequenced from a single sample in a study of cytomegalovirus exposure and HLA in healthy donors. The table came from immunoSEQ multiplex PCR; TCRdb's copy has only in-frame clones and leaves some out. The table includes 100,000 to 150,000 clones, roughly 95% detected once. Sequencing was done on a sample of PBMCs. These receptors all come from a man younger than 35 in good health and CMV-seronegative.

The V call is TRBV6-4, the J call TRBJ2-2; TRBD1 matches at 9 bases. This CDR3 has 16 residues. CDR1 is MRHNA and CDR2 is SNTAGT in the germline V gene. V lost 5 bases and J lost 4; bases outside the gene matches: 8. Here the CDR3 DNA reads TGTGCCAGCAGTACCCACGGACAGGGGAGCACCGGGGAGCTGTTTTTT. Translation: CASSTHGQGSTGELFF.

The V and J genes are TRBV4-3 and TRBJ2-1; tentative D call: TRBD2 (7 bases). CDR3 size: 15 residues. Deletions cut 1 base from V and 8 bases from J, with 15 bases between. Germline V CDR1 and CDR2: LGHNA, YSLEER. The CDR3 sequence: CASSQGGGLVDEQFF. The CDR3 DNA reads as TGCGCCAGCAGCCAAGGGGGGGGCTTAGTTGATGAGCAGTTCTTC.

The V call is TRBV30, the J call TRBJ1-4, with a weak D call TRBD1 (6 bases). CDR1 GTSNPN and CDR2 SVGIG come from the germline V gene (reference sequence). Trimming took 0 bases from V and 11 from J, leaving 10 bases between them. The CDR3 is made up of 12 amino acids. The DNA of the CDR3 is TGTGCCTGGAGTGTGGACAGCCTTAAACTGTTTTTT. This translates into CAWSVDSLKLFF.

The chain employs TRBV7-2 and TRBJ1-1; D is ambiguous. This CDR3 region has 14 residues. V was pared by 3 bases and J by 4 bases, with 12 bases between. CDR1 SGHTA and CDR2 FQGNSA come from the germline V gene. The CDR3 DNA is TGTGCCAGCAGCTTTAGGACCGCGGGCACTGAAGCTTTCTTT. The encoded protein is CASSFRTAGTEAFF.

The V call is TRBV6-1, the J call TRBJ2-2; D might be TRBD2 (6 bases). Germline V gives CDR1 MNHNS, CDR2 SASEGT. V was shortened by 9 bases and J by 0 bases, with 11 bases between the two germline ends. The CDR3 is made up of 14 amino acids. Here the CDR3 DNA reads TGTGCCAGTCCGGGACTGTCGAACACCGGGGAGCTGTTTTTT. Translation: CASPGLSNTGELFF.

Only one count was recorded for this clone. This CDR3 reads CASSAGTNRGQFF. CDR3 sequence (DNA): TGTGCCAGCAGTGCTGGGACTAACAGAGGGCAGTTCTTC. This rearrangement joins TRBV25-1 to TRBJ2-1; TRBD2 agrees at 7 bases. With V trimmed by 4 bases and J by 12 bases, 9 bases remained unmatched. Germline CDR1 and CDR2: MGHDK and SYGVNS. This CDR3 contains 13 residues. The full variable domain, with the rest looked up from reference TRBV25-1 and TRBJ2-1, is EADIYQTPRYLVIGTGKKITLECSQTMGHDKMYWYQQDPGMELHLIHYSYGVNSTEKGDLSSESTVSRIRTEHFPLTLESARPSHTSQYLCASSAGTNRGQFFGPGTRLTVL.

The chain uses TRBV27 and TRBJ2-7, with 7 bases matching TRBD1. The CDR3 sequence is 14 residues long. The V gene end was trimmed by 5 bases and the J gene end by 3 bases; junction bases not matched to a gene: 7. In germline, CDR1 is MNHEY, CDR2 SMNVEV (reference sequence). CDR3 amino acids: CASSPAAGGYEQYF. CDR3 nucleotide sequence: TGTGCCAGCAGTCCCGCGGCAGGGGGCTACGAGCAGTACTTC.

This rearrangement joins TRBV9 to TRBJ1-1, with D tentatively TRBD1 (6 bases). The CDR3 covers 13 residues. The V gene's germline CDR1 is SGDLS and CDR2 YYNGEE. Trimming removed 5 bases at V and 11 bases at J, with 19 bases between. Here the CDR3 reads CASSGDIQHAAFF. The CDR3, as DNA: TGTGCCAGCAGTGGGGACATCCAACACGCGGCTTTCTTT.

This CDR3 is CASSPSGGRGHEQFF. In DNA, the CDR3 is TGTGCCAGCAGCCCTTCTGGCGGGAGGGGCCATGAGCAGTTCTTC. This chain connects TRBV6-6 to TRBJ2-1; 9 positions agree with TRBD2. V shed 6 bases and J 8 bases; nucleotides not matched to a gene: 11. Germline V gene lookup returns CDR1 MNHNY and CDR2 SVGAGI (reference sequence). The CDR3 is made up of 15 amino acids.

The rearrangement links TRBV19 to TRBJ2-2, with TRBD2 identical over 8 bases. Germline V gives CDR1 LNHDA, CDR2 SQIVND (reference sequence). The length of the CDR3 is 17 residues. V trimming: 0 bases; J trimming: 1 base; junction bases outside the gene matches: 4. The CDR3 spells CASSIEASGRNTGELFF. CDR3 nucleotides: TGTGCCAGTAGTATAGAGGCCAGCGGGAGGAACACCGGGGAGCTGTTTTTT.

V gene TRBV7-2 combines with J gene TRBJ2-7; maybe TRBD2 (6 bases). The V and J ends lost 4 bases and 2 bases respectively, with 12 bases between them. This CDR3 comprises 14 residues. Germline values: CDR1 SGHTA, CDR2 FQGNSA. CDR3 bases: TGTGCCAGCAGCTCGCCGGGACTGCCCTACGAGCAGTACTTC. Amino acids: CASSSPGLPYEQYF.

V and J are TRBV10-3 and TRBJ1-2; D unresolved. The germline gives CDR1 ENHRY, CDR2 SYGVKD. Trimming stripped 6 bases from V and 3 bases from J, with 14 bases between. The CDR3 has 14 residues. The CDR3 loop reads CAIRGADSYYGYTF. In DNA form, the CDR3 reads TGTGCCATCAGGGGAGCTGACTCATACTATGGCTACACCTTC.

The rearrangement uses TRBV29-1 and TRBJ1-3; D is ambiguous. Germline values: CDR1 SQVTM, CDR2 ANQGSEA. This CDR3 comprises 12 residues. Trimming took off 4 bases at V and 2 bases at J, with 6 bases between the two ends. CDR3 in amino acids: CSVVYTGNTIYF. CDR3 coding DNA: TGCAGCGTTGTGTACACTGGAAACACCATATATTTT.

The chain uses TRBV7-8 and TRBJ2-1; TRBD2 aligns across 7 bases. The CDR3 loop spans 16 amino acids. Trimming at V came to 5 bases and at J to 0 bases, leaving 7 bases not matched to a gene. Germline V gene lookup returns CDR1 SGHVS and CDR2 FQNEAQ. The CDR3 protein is CASSSGTSVSYNEQFF. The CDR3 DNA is TGTGCCAGCAGCAGCGGGACCTCCGTCTCCTACAATGAGCAGTTCTTC. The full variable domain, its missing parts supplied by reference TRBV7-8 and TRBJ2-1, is GAGVSQSPRYKVAKRGQDVALRCDPISGHVSLFWYQQALGQGPEFLTYFQNEAQLDKSGLPSDRFFAERPEGSVSTLKIQRTQQEDSAVYLCASSSGTSVSYNEQFFGPGTRLTVL.

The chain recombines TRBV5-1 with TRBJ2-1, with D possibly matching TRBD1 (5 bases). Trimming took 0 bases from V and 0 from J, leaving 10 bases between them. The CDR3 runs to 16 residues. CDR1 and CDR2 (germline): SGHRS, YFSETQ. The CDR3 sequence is CASSLGGPSSYNEQFF. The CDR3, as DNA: TGCGCCAGCAGCTTGGGGGGCCCGAGCTCCTACAATGAGCAGTTCTTC. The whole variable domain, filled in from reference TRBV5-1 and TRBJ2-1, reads KAGVTQTPRYLIKTRGQQVTLSCSPISGHRSVSWYQQTPGQGLQFLFEYFSETQRNKGNFPGRFSGRQFSNSRSEMNVSTLELGDSALYLCASSLGGPSSYNEQFFGPGTRLTVL.

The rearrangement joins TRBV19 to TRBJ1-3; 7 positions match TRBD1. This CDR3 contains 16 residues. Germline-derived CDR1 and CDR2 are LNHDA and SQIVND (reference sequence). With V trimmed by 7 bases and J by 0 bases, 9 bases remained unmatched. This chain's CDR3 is CASNHDRALSGNTIYF. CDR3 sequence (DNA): TGTGCCAGTAACCACGACAGGGCCCTCTCTGGAAACACCATATATTTT.

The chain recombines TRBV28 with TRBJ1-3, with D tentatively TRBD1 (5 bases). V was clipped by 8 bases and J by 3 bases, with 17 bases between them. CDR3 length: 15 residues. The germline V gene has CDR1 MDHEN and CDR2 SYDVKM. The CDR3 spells CASGAPGVIGNTIYF. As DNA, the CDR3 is TGTGCCAGCGGGGCTCCTGGGGTAATTGGAAACACCATATATTTT.

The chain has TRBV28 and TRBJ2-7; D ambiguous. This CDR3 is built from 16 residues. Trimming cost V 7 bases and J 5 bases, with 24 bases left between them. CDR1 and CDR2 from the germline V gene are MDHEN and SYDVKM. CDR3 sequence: CASISITAAFGDEQYF. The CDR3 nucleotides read TGTGCCAGCATCTCCATCACTGCGGCCTTCGGCGACGAGCAGTACTTC.

CDR3 sequence reads: CAWSVGTGSTDTQYF. In DNA, the CDR3 is TGTGCCTGGAGTGTCGGGACAGGCAGCACAGATACGCAGTATTTT. The gene calls are TRBV30 and TRBJ2-3; 8 bases fit TRBD1. The CDR3 loop spans 15 amino acids. With V trimmed by 0 bases and J by 0 bases, 2 bases remained unmatched. CDR1 is GTSNPN and CDR2 is SVGIG in the germline V gene (reference sequence).

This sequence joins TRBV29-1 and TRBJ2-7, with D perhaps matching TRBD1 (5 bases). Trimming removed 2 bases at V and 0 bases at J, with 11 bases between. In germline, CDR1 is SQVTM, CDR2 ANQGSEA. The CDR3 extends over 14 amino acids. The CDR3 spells CSVEFVDNSYEQYF. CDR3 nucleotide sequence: TGCAGCGTTGAATTTGTGGACAACTCCTACGAGCAGTACTTC.